This T cell receptor beta chain stems from a study of blood T cell repertoires in COVID-19. Study summary: From the United States, Italy and Spain came samples of acute and convalescent COVID-19. Nucleic acid was either cDNA or gDNA, and it came from T cells, B-cell-depleted T cells, or PBMCs.

This clone has a single count. In germline, CDR1 is ENHRY, CDR2 SYGVKD. V shed 0 bases and J 4 bases; nucleotides not matched to a gene: 7. The CDR3 contains 18 residues. As originally analysed: Reference gene primer amplification gave nucleated cell count estimates. Method: immunoSEQ multiplex PCR; TCRdb's copy keeps in-frame clones and lacks some. That table furnishes V, J and clone size, whereas the DNA furnished D and trimming. The sample consists of 120,000 to 150,000 clones, roughly 90% of them appearing once. Source material: peripheral blood. The receptor's source is a man in his fifties or sixties with active or convalescent COVID-19. J is TRBJ2-3 and V is TRBV10-3; 13 positions agree with TRBD2. CDR3 sequence reads: CAISESRTSGSFADTQYF. The CDR3 region has the DNA TGTGCCATCAGTGAGTCTCGGACTAGCGGGAGTTTCGCAGATACGCAGTATTTT.